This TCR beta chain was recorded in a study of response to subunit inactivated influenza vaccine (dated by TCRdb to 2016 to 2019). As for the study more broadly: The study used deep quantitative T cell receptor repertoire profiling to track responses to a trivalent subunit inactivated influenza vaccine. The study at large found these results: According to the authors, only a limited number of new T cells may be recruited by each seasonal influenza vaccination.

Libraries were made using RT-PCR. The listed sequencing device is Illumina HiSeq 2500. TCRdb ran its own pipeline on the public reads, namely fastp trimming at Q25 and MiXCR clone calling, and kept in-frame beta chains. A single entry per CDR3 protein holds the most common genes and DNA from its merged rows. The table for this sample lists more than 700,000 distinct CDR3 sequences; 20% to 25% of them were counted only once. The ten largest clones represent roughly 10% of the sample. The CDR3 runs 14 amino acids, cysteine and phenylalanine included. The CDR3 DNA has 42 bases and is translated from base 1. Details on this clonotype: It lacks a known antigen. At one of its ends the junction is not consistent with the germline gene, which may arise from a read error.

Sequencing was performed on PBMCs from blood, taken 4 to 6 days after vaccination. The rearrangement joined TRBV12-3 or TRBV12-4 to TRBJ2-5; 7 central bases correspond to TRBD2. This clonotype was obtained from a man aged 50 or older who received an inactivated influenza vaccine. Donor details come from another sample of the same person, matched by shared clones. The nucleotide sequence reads TGTGCCAGCAGTTTGGGGGGGTCTAGGGAGACCCACTACTTC. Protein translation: CASSLGGSRETHYF.